These T cell receptor beta chains were read from a single sample in a study of regulatory T cells in long-lasting Graves disease. TCRdb re-called the multiplex PCR reads through MiXCR, storing one row per CDR3 protein. The table shows about 420,000 distinct CDR3 sequences, with roughly 15% occurring only once. These data are also associated with another study on T cells in Graves' hyperthyroidism and ophthalmopathy.

Material: peripheral blood mononuclear cells (PBMCs), obtained at new diagnosis, from a patient treated with antithyroid drugs. The receptor set was obtained from a woman aged 18-30 years with Graves disease. Both conserved end residues are part of each CDR3. Each record gives: V gene, clone size, D gene, J gene, CDR3 DNA, CDR3 protein. A D gene is named only where the DNA matches it firmly. Clone sizes are given selectively: once, few, many, or a class where the clone is expanded.

v_call: TRBV6-5
clone_size: many
d_call: TRBD1
j_call: TRBJ1-2
cdr3_nt: TGTGCCAGCAGTTCAAAGACAGGGCCCCAGGGCTACACCTTC
cdr3_aa: CASSSKTGPQGYTF

v_call: TRBV27
clone_size: few
d_call: NA
j_call: TRBJ1-5
cdr3_nt: TGTGCCAGCAGTCCAACCGGGCCGAGGATAAGCAATCAGCCCCAGCATTTT
cdr3_aa: CASSPTGPRISNQPQHF

v_call: TRBV14
clone_size: NA
d_call: NA
j_call: TRBJ1-4
cdr3_nt: TGTGCCAGCAGCCAAGATTGGTCTACCTCTAATGAAAAACTGTTTTTT
cdr3_aa: CASSQDWSTSNEKLFF

v_call: TRBV2
clone_size: many
d_call: TRBD2
j_call: TRBJ2-1
cdr3_nt: TGTGCCAGCAGTACAAGACTAGCGGGAGGGTTGAATGAGCAGTTCTTC
cdr3_aa: CASSTRLAGGLNEQFF

v_call: TRBV20-1
clone_size: many
d_call: TRBD2
j_call: TRBJ2-5
cdr3_nt: TGCAGTGCGCAAACTAGCGGAGAGACCCAGTACTTC
cdr3_aa: CSAQTSGETQYF

v_call: TRBV7-2
clone_size: few
d_call: TRBD1
j_call: TRBJ1-2
cdr3_nt: TGTGCCAGCACCACCAGGGACAGGGTTGGCTACACCTTC
cdr3_aa: CASTTRDRVGYTF

v_call: TRBV28
clone_size: few
d_call: TRBD2
j_call: TRBJ2-1
cdr3_nt: TGTGCCAGCAGTCCGGGACTAGCGGGACACCCTACACGTGGTGAGCAGTTCTTC
cdr3_aa: CASSPGLAGHPTRGEQFF

v_call: TRBV6-1
clone_size: many
d_call: TRBD1
j_call: TRBJ2-2
cdr3_nt: TGTGCCAGCACTCAGGGGGCCACCGGGGAGCTGTTTTTT
cdr3_aa: CASTQGATGELFF

v_call: TRBV20-1
clone_size: many
d_call: TRBD1
j_call: TRBJ2-7
cdr3_nt: TGCAGTGCTTTTGATGGGACAGGGTACGATAAGCAGTACTTC
cdr3_aa: CSAFDGTGYDKQYF

v_call: TRBV2
clone_size: NA
d_call: TRBD2
j_call: TRBJ2-1
cdr3_nt: TGTGCCAGCAGCGTAGTTCCTAGCGGGGGGAGCTCCTACAATGAGCAGTTCTTC
cdr3_aa: CASSVVPSGGSSYNEQFF

v_call: TRBV20-1
clone_size: NA
d_call: NA
j_call: TRBJ2-2
cdr3_nt: TGCAGTGCTAGAGATGGCCCTCAGGGAACCGGGGAGCTGTTTTTT
cdr3_aa: CSARDGPQGTGELFF

v_call: TRBV9
clone_size: few
d_call: NA
j_call: TRBJ2-7
cdr3_nt: TGTGCCAGCAGCGTAAGGGACTTCCCCTACGAGCAGTACTTC
cdr3_aa: CASSVRDFPYEQYF

v_call: TRBV11-2
clone_size: many
d_call: NA
j_call: TRBJ1-1
cdr3_nt: TGTGCCAGCAGCTTAGATTACGGGGGACCTGAAGCTTTCTTT
cdr3_aa: CASSLDYGGPEAFF

v_call: TRBV20-1
clone_size: many
d_call: NA
j_call: TRBJ2-7
cdr3_nt: TGCAGTGCTAATTTAGTGGTAGGCTACGAGCAGTACTTC
cdr3_aa: CSANLVVGYEQYF

v_call: TRBV3-1
clone_size: many
d_call: NA
j_call: TRBJ2-3
cdr3_nt: TGTGCCAGCAGCCAAGCGGAGGGTTGGGCGCAGTATTTT
cdr3_aa: CASSQAEGWAQYF

v_call: TRBV5-1
clone_size: few
d_call: NA
j_call: TRBJ2-1
cdr3_nt: TGCGCCAGCAGCCCCCGTAGATCGATCCGCAATGAGCAGTTCTTC
cdr3_aa: CASSPRRSIRNEQFF

v_call: TRBV6-1
clone_size: few
d_call: TRBD2
j_call: TRBJ2-5
cdr3_nt: TGTGCCATAGCGGGACTAGCGGTTCAAGAGACCCAGTACTTC
cdr3_aa: CAIAGLAVQETQYF

v_call: TRBV28
clone_size: many
d_call: TRBD1
j_call: TRBJ2-7
cdr3_nt: TGTGCCAGCCTCGGACAGGGAAGGTACGAGCAGTACTTC
cdr3_aa: CASLGQGRYEQYF

v_call: TRBV28
clone_size: many
d_call: TRBD1
j_call: TRBJ2-1
cdr3_nt: TGTGCCAGCAGTCTTTTTAAACGGGACAGGGGGCCTAATGAGCAGTTCTTC
cdr3_aa: CASSLFKRDRGPNEQFF

v_call: TRBV6-1
clone_size: many
d_call: NA
j_call: TRBJ2-1
cdr3_nt: TGTGCCAGCAGCCCTGACGGGGGCGGCGATGAGCAGTTCTTC
cdr3_aa: CASSPDGGGDEQFF

v_call: TRBV27
clone_size: many
d_call: NA
j_call: TRBJ2-7
cdr3_nt: TGTGCCAGCAGTTTATCATCTGGGGGCAACGAGCAGTACTTC
cdr3_aa: CASSLSSGGNEQYF

v_call: TRBV29-1
clone_size: many
d_call: NA
j_call: TRBJ2-7
cdr3_nt: TGCAGCGCCGTACCCTGGGGGTCTCCCAACGAGCAGTACTTC
cdr3_aa: CSAVPWGSPNEQYF

v_call: TRBV28
clone_size: many
d_call: NA
j_call: TRBJ2-3
cdr3_nt: TGTGCCAGCAGCTCCTATGGCGGCACAGATACGCAGTATTTT
cdr3_aa: CASSSYGGTDTQYF

v_call: TRBV27
clone_size: many
d_call: TRBD1
j_call: TRBJ1-6
cdr3_nt: TGTGCCAGCAGTGGAGACAGGGCGGGTTCACCCCTCCACTTT
cdr3_aa: CASSGDRAGSPLHF

v_call: TRBV6-1
clone_size: many
d_call: NA
j_call: TRBJ2-2
cdr3_nt: TGTGCCAGCAAGCGCAACACCGGGGAGCTGTTTTTT
cdr3_aa: CASKRNTGELFF

v_call: TRBV28
clone_size: many
d_call: NA
j_call: TRBJ2-7
cdr3_nt: TGTGCCACCAGGACTGCCTCCTACGAGCAGTACTTC
cdr3_aa: CATRTASYEQYF

v_call: TRBV12-3/TRBV12-4
clone_size: many
d_call: TRBD1
j_call: TRBJ1-1
cdr3_nt: TGTGCCAGCAGCTGGGACAGGAACACTGAAGCTTTCTTT
cdr3_aa: CASSWDRNTEAFF

v_call: TRBV7-2
clone_size: many
d_call: NA
j_call: TRBJ2-7
cdr3_nt: TGTGCCAGCAGCTTGCAGGACGGGGACGAGCAGTACTTC
cdr3_aa: CASSLQDGDEQYF

v_call: TRBV2
clone_size: many
d_call: NA
j_call: TRBJ2-7
cdr3_nt: TGTGCCAGCACCAATGAGAGGGAATCCTACGAGCAGTACTTC
cdr3_aa: CASTNERESYEQYF

v_call: TRBV7-2
clone_size: many
d_call: NA
j_call: TRBJ2-1
cdr3_nt: TGTGCCAGCAGCTTAGCGGTCTTGGCAAACAATGAGCAGTTCTTC
cdr3_aa: CASSLAVLANNEQFF

v_call: TRBV7-9
clone_size: NA
d_call: TRBD1
j_call: TRBJ2-7
cdr3_nt: TGTGCCAGCAGCTTGAACCCCGGGACAGGTAACTACGAGCAGTACTTC
cdr3_aa: CASSLNPGTGNYEQYF

v_call: TRBV5-1
clone_size: NA
d_call: NA
j_call: TRBJ2-7
cdr3_nt: TGCGCCAGCAGCAGGACACCGTCATACGAGCAGTACTTC
cdr3_aa: CASSRTPSYEQYF

v_call: TRBV5-4
clone_size: NA
d_call: TRBD2
j_call: TRBJ2-1
cdr3_nt: TGTGCCACCTGGAGCGGGAGCAAGGATGAGCAGTTCTTC
cdr3_aa: CATWSGSKDEQFF

v_call: TRBV7-9
clone_size: many
d_call: TRBD2
j_call: TRBJ2-7
cdr3_nt: TGTGCCAGCAGCTTATGGGCCGGACTAGCGGGAAACACCTACGAGCAGTACTTC
cdr3_aa: CASSLWAGLAGNTYEQYF

v_call: TRBV3-1
clone_size: NA
d_call: NA
j_call: TRBJ2-7
cdr3_nt: TGTGCCAGCAGCCTTCGATACAAGGGGGGAGAGGAGCAGTACTTC
cdr3_aa: CASSLRYKGGEEQYF

v_call: TRBV7-6
clone_size: many
d_call: NA
j_call: TRBJ2-6
cdr3_nt: TGTGCCAGCAGCTTAGAGTGGGGCCCACTCTCTGGGGCCAACGTCCTGACTTTC
cdr3_aa: CASSLEWGPLSGANVLTF